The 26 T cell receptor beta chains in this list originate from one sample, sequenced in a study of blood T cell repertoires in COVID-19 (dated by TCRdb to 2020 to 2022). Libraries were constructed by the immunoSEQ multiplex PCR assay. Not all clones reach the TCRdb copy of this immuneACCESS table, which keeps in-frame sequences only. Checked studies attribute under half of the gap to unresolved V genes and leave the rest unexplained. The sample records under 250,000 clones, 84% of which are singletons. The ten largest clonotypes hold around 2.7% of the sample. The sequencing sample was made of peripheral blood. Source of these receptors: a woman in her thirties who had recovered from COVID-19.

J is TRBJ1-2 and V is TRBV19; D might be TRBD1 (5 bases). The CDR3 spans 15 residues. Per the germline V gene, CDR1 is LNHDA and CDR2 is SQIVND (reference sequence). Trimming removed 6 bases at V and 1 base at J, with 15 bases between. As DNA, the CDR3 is TGTGCCAGTAGAGTTTACGACAGTAATAACTATGGCTACACCTTC. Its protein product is CASRVYDSNNYGYTF.

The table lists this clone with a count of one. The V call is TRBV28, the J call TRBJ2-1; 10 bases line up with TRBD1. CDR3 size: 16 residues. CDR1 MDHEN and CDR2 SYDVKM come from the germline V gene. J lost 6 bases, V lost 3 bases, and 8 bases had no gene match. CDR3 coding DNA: TGTGCCAGCAGTTTTAGTGGGACAGGGGTTTCCAATGAGCAGTTCTTC. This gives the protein CASSFSGTGVSNEQFF.

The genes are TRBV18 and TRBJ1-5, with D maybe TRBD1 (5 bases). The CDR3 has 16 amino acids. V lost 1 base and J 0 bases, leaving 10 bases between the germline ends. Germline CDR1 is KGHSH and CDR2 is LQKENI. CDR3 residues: CASSPQGSHSNQPQHF. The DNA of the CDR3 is TGTGCCAGCTCACCACAGGGGTCCCATAGCAATCAGCCCCAGCATTTT.

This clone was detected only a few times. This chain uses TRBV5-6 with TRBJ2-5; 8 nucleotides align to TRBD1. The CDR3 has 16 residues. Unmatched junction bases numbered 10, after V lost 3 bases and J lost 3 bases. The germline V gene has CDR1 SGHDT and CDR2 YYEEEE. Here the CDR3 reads CASSSQDRAKKETQYF. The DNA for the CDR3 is TGTGCCAGCAGCTCCCAGGACAGGGCCAAAAAAGAGACCCAGTACTTC.

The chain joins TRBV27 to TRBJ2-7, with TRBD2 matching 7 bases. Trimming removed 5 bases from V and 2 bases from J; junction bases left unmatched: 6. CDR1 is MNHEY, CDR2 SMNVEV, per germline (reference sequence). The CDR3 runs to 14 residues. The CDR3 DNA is TGTGCCAGCAGTCGACCAGGGAGGGCCTACGAGCAGTACTTC. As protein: CASSRPGRAYEQYF.

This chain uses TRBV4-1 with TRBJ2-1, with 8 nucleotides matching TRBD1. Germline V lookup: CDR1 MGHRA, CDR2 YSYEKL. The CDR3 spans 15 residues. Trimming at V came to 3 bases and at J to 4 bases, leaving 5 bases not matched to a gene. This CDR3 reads CASSQRTGRYNEQFF. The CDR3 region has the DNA TGCGCCAGCAGCCAGCGGACAGGGAGGTACAATGAGCAGTTCTTC.

The CDR3 nucleotides are TGTGCCAGCTTCCCGGGAGGAGGGGCCAACGTCCTGACTTTC. Its translation: CASFPGGGANVLTF. The chain links TRBV28 to TRBJ2-6; 7 positions match TRBD2. The CDR3 contains 14 residues. Germline CDR1 MDHEN, CDR2 SYDVKM. V was pared by 8 bases and J by 4 bases, with 5 bases of the junction left unmatched.

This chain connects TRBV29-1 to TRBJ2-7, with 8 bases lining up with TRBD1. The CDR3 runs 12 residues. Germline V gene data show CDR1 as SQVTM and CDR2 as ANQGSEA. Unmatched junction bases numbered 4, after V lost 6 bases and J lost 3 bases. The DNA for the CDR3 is TGCAGCGTCTCCGGGACAGGCTACGAGCAGTACTTC. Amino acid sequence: CSVSGTGYEQYF.

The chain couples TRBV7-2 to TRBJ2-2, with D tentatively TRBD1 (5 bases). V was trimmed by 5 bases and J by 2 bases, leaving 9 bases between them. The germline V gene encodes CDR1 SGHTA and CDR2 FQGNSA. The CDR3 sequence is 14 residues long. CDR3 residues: CASSPRVNTGELFF. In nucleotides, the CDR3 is TGTGCCAGCAGCCCCAGGGTTAACACCGGGGAGCTGTTTTTT. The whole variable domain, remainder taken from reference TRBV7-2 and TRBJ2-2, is GAGVSQSPSNKVTEKGKDVELRCDPISGHTALYWYRQSLGQGLEFLIYFQGNSAPDKSGLPSDRFSAERTGGSVSTLTIQRTQQEDSAVYLCASSPRVNTGELFFGEGSRLTVL.

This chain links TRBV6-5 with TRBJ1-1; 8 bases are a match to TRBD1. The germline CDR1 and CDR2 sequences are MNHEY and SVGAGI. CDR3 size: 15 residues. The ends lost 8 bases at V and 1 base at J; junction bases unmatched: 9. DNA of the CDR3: TGTGCCAGCCCGTCCAGGGGGCACGGGAACACTGAAGCTTTCTTT. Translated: CASPSRGHGNTEAFF.

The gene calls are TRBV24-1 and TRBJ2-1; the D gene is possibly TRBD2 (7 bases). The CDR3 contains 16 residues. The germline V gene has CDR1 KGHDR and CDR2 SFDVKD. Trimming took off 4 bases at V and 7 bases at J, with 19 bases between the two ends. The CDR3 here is CATSDPGGPTENEQFF. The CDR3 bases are TGTGCCACCAGTGACCCCGGGGGGCCAACAGAAAATGAGCAGTTCTTC.

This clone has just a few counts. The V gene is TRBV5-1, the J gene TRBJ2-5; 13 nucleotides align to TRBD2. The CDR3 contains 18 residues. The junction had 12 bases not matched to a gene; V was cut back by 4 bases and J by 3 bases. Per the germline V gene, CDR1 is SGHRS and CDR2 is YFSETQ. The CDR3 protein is CASSRGTSGNSGEETQYF. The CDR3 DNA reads TGCGCCAGCAGCCGGGGGACTAGCGGGAATTCAGGTGAAGAGACCCAGTACTTC. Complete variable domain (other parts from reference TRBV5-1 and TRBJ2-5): KAGVTQTPRYLIKTRGQQVTLSCSPISGHRSVSWYQQTPGQGLQFLFEYFSETQRNKGNFPGRFSGRQFSNSRSEMNVSTLELGDSALYLCASSRGTSGNSGEETQYFGPGTRLLVL.

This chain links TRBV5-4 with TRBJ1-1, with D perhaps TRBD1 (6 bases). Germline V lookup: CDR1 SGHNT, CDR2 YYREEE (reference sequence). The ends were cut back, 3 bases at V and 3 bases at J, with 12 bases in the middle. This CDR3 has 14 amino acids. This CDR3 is CASSYPDRYTEAFF. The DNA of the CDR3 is TGTGCCAGCAGCTACCCGGACAGATACACTGAAGCTTTCTTT.

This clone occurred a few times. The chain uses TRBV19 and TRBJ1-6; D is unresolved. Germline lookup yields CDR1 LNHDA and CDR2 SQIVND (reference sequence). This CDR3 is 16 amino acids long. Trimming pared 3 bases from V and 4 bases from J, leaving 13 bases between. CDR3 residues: CASSIGYVRYNSPLHF. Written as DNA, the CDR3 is TGTGCCAGTAGTATCGGCTATGTGAGGTATAATTCACCCCTCCACTTT.

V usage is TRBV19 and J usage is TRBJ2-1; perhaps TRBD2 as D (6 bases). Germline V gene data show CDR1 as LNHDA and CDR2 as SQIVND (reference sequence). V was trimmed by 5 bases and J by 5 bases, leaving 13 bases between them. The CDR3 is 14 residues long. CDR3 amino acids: CASSQLALDNEQFF. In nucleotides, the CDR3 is TGTGCCAGTAGTCAACTAGCACTTGACAATGAGCAGTTCTTC.

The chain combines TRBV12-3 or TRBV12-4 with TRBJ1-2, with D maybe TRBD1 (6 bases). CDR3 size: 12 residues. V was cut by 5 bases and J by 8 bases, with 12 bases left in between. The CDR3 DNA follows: TGTGCCAGCAGTACTACAGGGTTGGGCTACACCTTC. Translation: CASSTTGLGYTF.

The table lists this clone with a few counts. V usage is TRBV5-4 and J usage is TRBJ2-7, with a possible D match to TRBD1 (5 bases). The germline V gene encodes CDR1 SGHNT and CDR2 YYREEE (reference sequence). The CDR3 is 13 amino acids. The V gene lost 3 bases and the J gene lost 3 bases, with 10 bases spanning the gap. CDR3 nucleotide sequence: TGTGCCAGCAGCTCTGGACAAGACTACGAGCAGTACTTC. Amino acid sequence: CASSSGQDYEQYF.

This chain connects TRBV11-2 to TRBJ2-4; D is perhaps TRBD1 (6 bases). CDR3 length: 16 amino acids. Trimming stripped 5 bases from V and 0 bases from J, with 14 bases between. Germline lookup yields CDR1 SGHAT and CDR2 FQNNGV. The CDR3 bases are TGTGCCAGCAGCCAGGGGTACCTGATAGCCAAAAACATTCAGTACTTC. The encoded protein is CASSQGYLIAKNIQYF.

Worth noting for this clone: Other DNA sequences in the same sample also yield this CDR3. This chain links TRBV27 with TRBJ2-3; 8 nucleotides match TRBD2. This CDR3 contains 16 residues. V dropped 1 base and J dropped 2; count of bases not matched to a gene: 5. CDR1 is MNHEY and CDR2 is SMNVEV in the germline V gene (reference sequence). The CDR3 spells CASSLLASGLTDTQYF. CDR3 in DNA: TGTGCCAGCAGTTTATTGGCTAGCGGGCTCACAGATACGCAGTATTTT.

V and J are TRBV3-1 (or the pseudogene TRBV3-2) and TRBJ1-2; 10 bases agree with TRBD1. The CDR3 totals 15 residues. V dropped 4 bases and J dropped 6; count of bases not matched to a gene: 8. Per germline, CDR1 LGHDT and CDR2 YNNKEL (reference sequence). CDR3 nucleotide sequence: TGTGCCAGCAGCCCAACCCTGACAGGGGGCAATGGCTACACCTTC. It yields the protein CASSPTLTGGNGYTF.

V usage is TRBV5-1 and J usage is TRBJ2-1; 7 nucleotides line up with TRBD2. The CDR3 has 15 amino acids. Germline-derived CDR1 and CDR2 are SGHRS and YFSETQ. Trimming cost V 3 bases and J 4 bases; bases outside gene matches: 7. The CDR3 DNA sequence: TGCGCCAGCAGCTCCGCTAGCGGATTATACAATGAGCAGTTCTTC. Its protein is CASSSASGLYNEQFF.

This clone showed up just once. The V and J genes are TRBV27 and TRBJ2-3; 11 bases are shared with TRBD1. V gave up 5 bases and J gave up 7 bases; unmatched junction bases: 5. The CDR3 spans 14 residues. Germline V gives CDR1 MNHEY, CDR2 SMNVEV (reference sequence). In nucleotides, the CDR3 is TGTGCCAGCAGTCCGGACAGGGGGCGGAATACGCAGTATTTT. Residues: CASSPDRGRNTQYF.

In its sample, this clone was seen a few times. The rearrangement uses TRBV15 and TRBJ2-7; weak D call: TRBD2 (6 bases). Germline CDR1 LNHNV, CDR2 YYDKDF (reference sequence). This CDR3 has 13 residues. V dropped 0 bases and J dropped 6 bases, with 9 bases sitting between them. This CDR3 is CATSRDLGGEQYF. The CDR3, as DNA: TGTGCCACCAGCAGAGATCTGGGAGGCGAGCAGTACTTC. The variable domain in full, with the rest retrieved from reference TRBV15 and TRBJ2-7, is DAMVIQNPRYQVTQFGKPVTLSCSQTLNHNVMYWYQQKSSQAPKLLFHYYDKDFNNEADTPDNFQSRRPNTSFCFLDIRSPGLGDTAMYLCATSRDLGGEQYFGPGTRLTVT.

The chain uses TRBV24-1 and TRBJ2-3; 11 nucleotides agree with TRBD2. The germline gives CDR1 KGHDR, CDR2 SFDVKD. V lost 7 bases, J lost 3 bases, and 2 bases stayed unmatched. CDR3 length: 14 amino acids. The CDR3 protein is CATSVAGGTDTQYF. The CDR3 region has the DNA TGTGCCACCAGCGTAGCGGGAGGGACAGATACGCAGTATTTT.

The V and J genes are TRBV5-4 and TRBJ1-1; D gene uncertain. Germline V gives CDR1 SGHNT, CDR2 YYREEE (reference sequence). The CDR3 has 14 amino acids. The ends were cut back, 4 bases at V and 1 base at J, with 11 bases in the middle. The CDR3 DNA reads TGTGCCAGCAGCCCAAGGACTCCGAACACTGAAGCTTTCTTT. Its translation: CASSPRTPNTEAFF. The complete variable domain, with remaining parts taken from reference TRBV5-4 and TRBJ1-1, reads ETGVTQSPTHLIKTRGQQVTLRCSSQSGHNTVSWYQQALGQGPQFIFQYYREEENGRGNFPPRFSGLQFPNYSSELNVNALELDDSALYLCASSPRTPNTEAFFGQGTRLTVV.

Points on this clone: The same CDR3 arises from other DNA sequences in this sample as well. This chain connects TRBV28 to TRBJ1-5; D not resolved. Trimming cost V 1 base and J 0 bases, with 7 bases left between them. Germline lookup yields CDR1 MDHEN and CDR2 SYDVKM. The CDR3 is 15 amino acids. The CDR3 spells CASSLSGYSNQPQHF. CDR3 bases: TGTGCCAGCAGTTTATCGGGTTATAGCAATCAGCCCCAGCATTTT. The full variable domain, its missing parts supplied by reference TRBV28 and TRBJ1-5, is DVKVTQSSRYLVKRTGEKVFLECVQDMDHENMFWYRQDPGLGLRLIYFSYDVKMKEKGDIPEGYSVSREKKERFSLILESASTNQTSMYLCASSLSGYSNQPQHFGDGTRLSIL.